The 3 T cell receptor beta chains listed next were all sequenced from one sample in a study of cytomegalovirus exposure and HLA in healthy donors listed by TCRdb under 2017. Library creation used the immunoSEQ multiplex PCR assay. A mixture of 60 forward primers for TCR Vbeta segments and 13 reverse primers for TCR Jbeta segments was used in the multiplex PCR. The table comes from immuneACCESS by way of TCRdb, which keeps in-frame sequences with V and J called. Part of the clones is missing from these tables; in studies checked, under half for an unresolved V gene and the rest for unknown reasons. In all, the sample holds fewer than 200,000 clones, and 81% of those were seen once. Around 14% of the sample comes from the top ten. Specimen: PBMCs. The receptors stem from a woman in her 50s in good health and CMV-seronegative.

The chain joins TRBV5-5 to TRBJ1-3, with D tentatively TRBD1 (5 bases). The V and J ends lost 2 bases and 0 bases respectively, with 9 bases between them. The CDR3 is 15 amino acids. The germline CDR1 and CDR2 sequences are SGHKS and YYEKEE (reference sequence). In DNA form, the CDR3 reads TGTGCCAGCAGCTTAACAGGAAGCTCTGGAAACACCATATATTTT. It codes for CASSLTGSSGNTIYF.

V gene TRBV7-2 combines with J gene TRBJ2-1; D may be TRBD2 (5 bases). Trimming stripped 5 bases from V and 4 bases from J, with 6 bases between. The CDR3 loop spans 12 amino acids. Germline V CDR1 and CDR2: SGHTA, FQGNSA. The CDR3 DNA is TGTGCCAGCAGCCCGGGGTACAATGAGCAGTTCTTC. It yields the protein CASSPGYNEQFF.

The V and J genes are TRBV5-1 and TRBJ1-4; no reliable D call. Per the germline V gene, CDR1 is SGHRS and CDR2 is YFSETQ. V was trimmed by 0 bases and J by 0 bases, leaving 9 bases between them. The CDR3 sequence is 16 residues long. For the CDR3, the DNA is TGCGCCAGCAGCTTGGCGGTATATGCAACTAATGAAAAACTGTTTTTT. It yields the protein CASSLAVYATNEKLFF.